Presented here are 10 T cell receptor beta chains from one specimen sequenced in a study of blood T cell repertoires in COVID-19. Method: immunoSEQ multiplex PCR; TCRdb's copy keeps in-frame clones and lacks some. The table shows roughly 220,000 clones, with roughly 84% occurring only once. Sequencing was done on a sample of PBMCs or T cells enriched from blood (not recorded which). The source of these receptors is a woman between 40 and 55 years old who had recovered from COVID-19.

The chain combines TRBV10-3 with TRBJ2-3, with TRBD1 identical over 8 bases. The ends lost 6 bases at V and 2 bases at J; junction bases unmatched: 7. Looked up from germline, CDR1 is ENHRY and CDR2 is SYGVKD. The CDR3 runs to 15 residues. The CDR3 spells CAISRTGSVTDTQYF. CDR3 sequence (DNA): TGTGCCATCAGCAGGACAGGGTCAGTCACAGATACGCAGTATTTT.

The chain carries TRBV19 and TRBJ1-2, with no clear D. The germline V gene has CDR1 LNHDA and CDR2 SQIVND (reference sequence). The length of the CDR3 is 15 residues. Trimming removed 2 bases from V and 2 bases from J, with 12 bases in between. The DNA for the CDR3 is TGTGCCAGTAGTATATGGTGGCAGGCGAACTATGGCTACACCTTC. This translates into CASSIWWQANYGYTF. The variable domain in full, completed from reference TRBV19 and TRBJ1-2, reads DGGITQSPKYLFRKEGQNVTLSCEQNLNHDAMYWYRQDPGQGLRLIYYSQIVNDFQKGDIAEGYSVSREKKESFPLTVTSAQKNPTAFYLCASSIWWQANYGYTFGSGTRLTVV.

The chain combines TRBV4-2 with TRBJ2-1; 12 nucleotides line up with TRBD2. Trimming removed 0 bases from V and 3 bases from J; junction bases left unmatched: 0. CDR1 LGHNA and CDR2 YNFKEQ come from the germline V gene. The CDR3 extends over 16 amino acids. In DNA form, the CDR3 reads TGTGCCAGCAGCCAAGAGACTAGCGGGAGCTACAATGAGCAGTTCTTC. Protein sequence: CASSQETSGSYNEQFF.

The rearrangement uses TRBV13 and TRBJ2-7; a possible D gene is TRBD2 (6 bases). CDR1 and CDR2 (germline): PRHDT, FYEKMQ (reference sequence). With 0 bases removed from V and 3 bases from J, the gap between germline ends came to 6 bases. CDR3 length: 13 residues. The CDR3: CASSLGGSYEQYF. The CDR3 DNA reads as TGTGCCAGCAGCTTAGGCGGGAGCTACGAGCAGTACTTC.

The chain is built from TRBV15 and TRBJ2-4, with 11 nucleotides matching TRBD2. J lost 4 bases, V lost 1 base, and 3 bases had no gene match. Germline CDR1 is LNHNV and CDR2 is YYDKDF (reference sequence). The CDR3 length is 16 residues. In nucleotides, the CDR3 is TGTGCCACCAGCAGAGGTCTAGCGGGAGGAAAAAACATTCAGTACTTC. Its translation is CATSRGLAGGKNIQYF.

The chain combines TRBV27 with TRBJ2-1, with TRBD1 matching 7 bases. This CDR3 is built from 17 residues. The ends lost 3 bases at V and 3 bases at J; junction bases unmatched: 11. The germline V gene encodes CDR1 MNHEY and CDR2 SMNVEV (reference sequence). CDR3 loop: CASSFGLQGVIYNEQFF. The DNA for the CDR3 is TGTGCCAGCAGTTTTGGGCTTCAGGGGGTCATCTACAATGAGCAGTTCTTC.

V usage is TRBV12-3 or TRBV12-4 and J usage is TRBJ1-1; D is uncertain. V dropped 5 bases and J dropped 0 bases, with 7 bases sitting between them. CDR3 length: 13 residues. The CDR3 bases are TGTGCCAGCAGTCCCGAGATGAACACTGAAGCTTTCTTT. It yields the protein CASSPEMNTEAFF.

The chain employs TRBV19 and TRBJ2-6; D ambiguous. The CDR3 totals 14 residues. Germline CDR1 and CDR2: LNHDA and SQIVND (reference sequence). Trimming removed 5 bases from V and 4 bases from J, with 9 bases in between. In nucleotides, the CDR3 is TGTGCCAGTAGTGGGCCCGCCGGGGCCAACGTCCTGACTTTC. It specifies CASSGPAGANVLTF.

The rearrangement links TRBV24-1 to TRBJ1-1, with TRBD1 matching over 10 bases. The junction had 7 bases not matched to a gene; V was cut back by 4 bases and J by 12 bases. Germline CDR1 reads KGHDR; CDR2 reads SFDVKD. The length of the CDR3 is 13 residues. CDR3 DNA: TGTGCCACCAGTGACTGGGGACAGGGGTTTACTTTCTTT. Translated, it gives CATSDWGQGFTFF.

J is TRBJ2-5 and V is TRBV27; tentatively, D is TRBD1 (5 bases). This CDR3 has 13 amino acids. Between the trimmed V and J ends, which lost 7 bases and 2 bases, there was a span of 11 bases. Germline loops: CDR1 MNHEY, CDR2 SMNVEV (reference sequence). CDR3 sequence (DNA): TGTGCCAGCAAGAGGACAAGACAAGAGACCCAGTACTTC. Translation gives CASKRTRQETQYF.